The entry below describes one T cell receptor beta chain. Its matching antigen is unknown. The same CDR3 is also encoded by other DNA sequences in this sample. Deep-level assay runs were performed. The method was immunoSEQ multiplex PCR; TCRdb's version includes in-frame clones alone and lacks a portion of them. This table has some 2,000,000 clones, roughly 95% appearing once. This sample was included in a study of shared clonotypes between healthy human individuals. At the level of the study: Each donor's CD8 memory used one plate, CD8 naive two, each CD4 subset three. Overall study findings and caveats: A handful of donors shared around 5.1% of their naive CD4 clonotypes.

The germline V and J ends were trimmed by 0 bases and 7 bases, with 10 bases remaining between them. Germline V lookup: CDR1 ENHRY, CDR2 SYGVKD. The CDR3 extends over 14 amino acids. This chain links TRBV10-3 with TRBJ1-5; D possibly corresponds to TRBD1 (5 bases). This receptor was taken from a young man in good health. Sequencing input: naive CD4+ T cells sorted from blood. The subset was: CD45RA+ positively selected. The DNA of the CDR3 is TGTGCCATCAGTGAGTCCGGGGGAGGCCAGCCCCAGCATTTT. It specifies CAISESGGGQPQHF.